This T cell receptor beta chain is from a study of shared clonotypes between healthy human individuals. About the research overall: The cohort comprised a couple of women and a few men. Their ages spanned 18 to 49 years. CD4 naive and memory got three plates each, CD8 naive two, CD8 memory one.

The CDR3 is 14 amino acids. Germline lookup yields CDR1 MDHEN and CDR2 SYDVKM. V lost 8 bases and J 8 bases, leaving 21 bases between the germline ends. Findings of the study overall: Clonotypes that were shared across a few donors made up roughly 5.2% of naive CD4 clonotypes.

On this clone: What it recognizes is unknown.

Assay runs were performed at deep level. Method: immunoSEQ multiplex PCR; TCRdb's copy keeps in-frame clones and lacks some. The sample has millions of clones; more than 80% are singletons. The chain uses TRBV28 and TRBJ1-2, with D hard to call. The source of this sequence is a man younger than 35 in good health. The source material was naive CD4+ T cells sorted from blood. The subset here: CD45RA+ positively selected. CDR3 residues: CASQLGNSLGGYTF. The CDR3 DNA sequence: TGTGCCAGCCAACTAGGGAATAGTTTGGGGGGCTACACCTTC.